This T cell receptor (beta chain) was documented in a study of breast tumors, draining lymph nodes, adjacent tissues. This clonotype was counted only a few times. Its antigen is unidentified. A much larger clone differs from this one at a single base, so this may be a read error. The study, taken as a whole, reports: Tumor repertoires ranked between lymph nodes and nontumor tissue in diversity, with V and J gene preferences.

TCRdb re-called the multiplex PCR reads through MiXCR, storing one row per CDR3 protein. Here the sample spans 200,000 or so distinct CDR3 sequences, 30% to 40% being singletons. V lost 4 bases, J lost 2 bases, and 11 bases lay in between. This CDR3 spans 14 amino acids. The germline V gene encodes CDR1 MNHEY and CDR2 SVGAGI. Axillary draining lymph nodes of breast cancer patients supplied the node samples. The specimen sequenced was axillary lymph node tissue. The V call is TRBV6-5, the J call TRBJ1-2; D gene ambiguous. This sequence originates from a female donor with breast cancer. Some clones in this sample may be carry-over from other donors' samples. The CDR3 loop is CASSCARTNYGYTF. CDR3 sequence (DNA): TGTGCCAGCAGTTGCGCGAGGACGAACTATGGCTACACCTTC.